This TCR beta chain stems from a study of blood T cell repertoires in COVID-19. Study at large: In each case, the material was cDNA or gDNA derived from T cells, B-cell-depleted T cells, or PBMCs.

Original processing methods: The authors estimated nucleated cell counts from reference gene primer amplification. The data were produced by immunoSEQ multiplex PCR, yet TCRdb's version contains in-frame clones alone and is incomplete. V, J and clone size reflect that table, while D and trimming were determined from the DNA. The sample includes 180,000 or so clones, roughly 85% of them seen just once. Each recovered donor of Cohort 3 presented with two negative PCRs, clearance, or symptom resolution. The germline V gene encodes CDR1 LNHDA and CDR2 SQIVND (reference sequence). Trimming took off 4 bases at V and 4 bases at J, with 18 bases between the two ends. This CDR3 has 16 amino acids.

The chain joins TRBV19 to TRBJ2-3, with D perhaps TRBD2 (6 bases). The receptor comes from a man aged 35 to 55 who had recovered from COVID-19. The sample consisted of PBMCs or T cells enriched from blood (not recorded which). The CDR3: CASSSIHGGVADTQYF. For the CDR3, the DNA is TGTGCCAGTAGTAGTATCCACGGGGGAGTAGCAGATACGCAGTATTTT.